The rows below give T cell receptor beta chains drawn from one sample of a study of Ad26.COV2.S vaccination and SARS-CoV-2 variants. The repertoire was sequenced with immunoSEQ multiplex PCR; TCRdb's copy has only in-frame clones and lacks some. The sample lists 300,000 to 400,000 clones; roughly 84% were seen once. This material consisted of peripheral blood, taken in a trial of Ad26.COV2.S vaccine versus placebo. These receptors were collected from a person aged 18-65 years who received the Ad26.COV2.S COVID-19 vaccine or a placebo. CDR3s leave out the opening cysteine and the closing phenylalanine or tryptophan.

>TRBV29-1
IPEKRVIGEKLF
>TRBV5-6
ASINLDRGRETQY
>TRBV7-8
ASSYTRGALNTEAF
>TRBV5-4
ASSLGTLNYEQY
>TRBV4-1
ASSHEAGATFTTGELF
>TRBV2
ASRVGLARTDTQY
>TRBV12-5
ASGLTGSTYEQY
>TRBV12-3/TRBV12-4
ASTLGGQSPLH
>TRBV30
AWSAGTANQPQH
>TRBV3-1/TRBV3-2
ASSQPPQRGGREETQY
>TRBV14
ASSLLGRGQWVEQF
>TRBV7-2
ASSPAGIQSEKLF
>TRBV9
ASSVDLNEQF
>TRBV20-1
SASTLTGELNYGYT
>TRBV27
ASSFPGETQY
>TRBV4-3
ASSQEQNNQPQH
>TRBV5-5
ASSLGPRDPYEQY